This T cell receptor beta chain was documented in a study of T cell responses to AZD1222 COVID-19 vaccine. The study, taken as a whole, reports: The study found vaccine-associated CD4 TCRs spanning spike, dominant at 160-218 and 743-854. Repertoires were collected only later (after the peak T cell response had occurred).

Clones were sequenced by immunoSEQ multiplex PCR, and TCRdb holds only the in-frame ones, with some missing. The table shows about 66,000 clones, with 88% occurring only once. Details on this clone: Its matching antigen is unknown.

Germline CDR1 SGHNT, CDR2 YYREEE (reference sequence). The CDR3 totals 15 residues. V was clipped by 8 bases and J by 0 bases, with 18 bases between them. The receptor was isolated from an adult who received the MenACWY meningococcal vaccine as a control. The chain recombines TRBV5-4 with TRBJ2-7, with D perhaps TRBD1 (6 bases). Sample: peripheral blood, taken 28 days after the second dose of the MenACWY control vaccine. CDR3: CARQGWPNCSYEQYF. The CDR3 DNA reads TGTGCCAGACAGGGCTGGCCGAATTGCTCCTACGAGCAGTACTTC.